A single sample is the source of the 15 T cell receptor beta chains below, sequenced in a study of CD8+CD57+ T cells in acquired aplastic anemia. Template material for TCR beta VDJ and CDR3 profiling consisted of genomic DNA. TCRdb processed the reads anew with MiXCR; each CDR3 protein has one entry. The sample records about 220,000 distinct CDR3 sequences, 34% being singletons. Sequences were obtained from sorted CD4+, CD8+, or CD8+CD57+ T cells (not recorded which) from PBMCs. Receptor source: a human donor in good health, serving as a control.

This rearrangement joins TRBV24-1 to TRBJ2-3; D possibly corresponds to TRBD1 (5 bases). V was clipped by 3 bases and J by 5 bases, with 14 bases between them. The CDR3 totals 15 residues. In germline, CDR1 is KGHDR, CDR2 SFDVKD. The CDR3 reads CATSDRTLSGDTQYF. The CDR3 region has the DNA TGTGCCACCAGTGATCGGACACTAAGTGGAGATACGCAGTATTTT.

This clonotype was counted a few times. This chain connects TRBV27 to TRBJ2-7; 8 positions agree with TRBD1. J lost 3 bases, V lost 2 bases, and 3 bases had no gene match. Per germline, CDR1 MNHEY and CDR2 SMNVEV (reference sequence). The CDR3 extends over 14 amino acids. The CDR3 sequence is CASSLRTGLYEQYF. CDR3 nucleotides: TGTGCCAGCAGTTTAAGGACAGGGCTCTACGAGCAGTACTTC.

This clonotype was observed a few times. The V call is TRBV18, the J call TRBJ1-3; D is ambiguous. Trimming shortened V by 5 bases and J by 2 bases, and 1 base separated the two germline ends. The germline CDR1 and CDR2 sequences are KGHSH and LQKENI. The CDR3 is 11 amino acids. The CDR3, as DNA: TGTGCCAGCTCAGCTGGAAACACCATATATTTT. Translating gives CASSAGNTIYF.

For this clonotype: A much larger clone lies a single base off, so this may be a read error. J is TRBJ2-4 and V is TRBV12-3 or TRBV12-4; no definite D call. CDR3 length equals 13 residues. For the CDR3, the DNA is TGTGCCAGCGGTTTGGCAGCTCAAAACATTCAGTACTTC. This translates into CASGLAAQNIQYF.

The chain uses TRBV11-3 and TRBJ2-1; D perhaps matches TRBD2 (5 bases). Per the germline V gene, CDR1 is SGHNT and CDR2 is YENEEA. Deletions cut 5 bases from V and 4 bases from J, with 12 bases between. The CDR3 consists of 14 residues. CDR3 DNA sequence: TGTGCCAGCAGCCCTAGCACGGCTTACAATGAGCAGTTCTTC. Translated, it gives CASSPSTAYNEQFF.

This clonotype was seen repeatedly, ten times or more. The CDR3 is CATSDYRVQETQYF. Written as DNA, the CDR3 is TGTGCCACCAGTGATTACCGGGTTCAAGAGACCCAGTACTTC. This chain joins TRBV24-1 and TRBJ2-5; D unresolved. Trimming took 2 bases from V and 2 from J, leaving 8 bases between them. The CDR3 covers 14 residues. CDR1 is KGHDR, CDR2 SFDVKD, per germline.

V gene TRBV2 combines with J gene TRBJ2-6; tentatively, D is TRBD1 (6 bases). Germline CDR1 is SNHLY and CDR2 is FYNNEI. Trimming left V 3 bases short and J 0 bases short, with 21 bases between. The CDR3 has 20 residues. The CDR3 sequence is CASSDRSLGAILSGANVLTF. CDR3 coding DNA: TGTGCCAGCAGTGATCGGTCCCTGGGGGCCATACTCTCTGGGGCCAACGTCCTGACTTTC.

This clonotype was seen only a few times. V is TRBV12-3 or TRBV12-4 and J is TRBJ1-5; the D gene is possibly TRBD1 (6 bases). This CDR3 region has 14 residues. Deletions cut 2 bases from V and 4 bases from J, with 9 bases between. CDR3 sequence reads: CASSLFGTNQPQHF. CDR3 coding DNA: TGTGCCAGCAGTTTATTTGGGACAAATCAGCCCCAGCATTTT.

The chain employs TRBV6-1 and TRBJ1-1, with D uncertain. The CDR3 has 13 amino acids. V was shortened by 1 base and J by 5 bases, with 8 bases between the two germline ends. The germline gives CDR1 MNHNS, CDR2 SASEGT. The DNA for the CDR3 is TGTGCCAGCAGTGAAGTCCGGGGAACTGAAGCTTTCTTT. Encoded protein: CASSEVRGTEAFF.

The chain links TRBV19 to TRBJ2-7; 10 positions agree with TRBD1. The germline CDR1 and CDR2 sequences are LNHDA and SQIVND (reference sequence). CDR3 size: 15 residues. V lost 4 bases, J lost 0 bases, and 3 bases stayed unmatched. The CDR3 coding sequence is TGTGCCAGTAGTAAGGGACAGGGGACCTCCTACGAGCAGTACTTC. This translates into CASSKGQGTSYEQYF.

This clonotype was seen repeatedly, ten times or more. The rearrangement uses TRBV10-1 and TRBJ2-5; D is ambiguous. Per the germline V gene, CDR1 is WNHNN and CDR2 is SYGVQD (reference sequence). This CDR3 has 13 amino acids. Trimming cost V 4 bases and J 2 bases, with 8 bases left between them. CDR3 amino acids: CASSARIQETQYF. The DNA of the CDR3 is TGCGCCAGCAGTGCGCGGATTCAAGAGACCCAGTACTTC.

Ten or more counts support this clonotype. Mismatch with germline at one junction end may stem from a read error. The genes are TRBV2 and TRBJ1-6; D not certain. Looked up from germline, CDR1 is SNHLY and CDR2 is FYNNEI. The CDR3 is 13 residues long. CDR3 loop: CASMPLYNPPLHF. The CDR3 nucleotides read TGTGCCAGCATGCCTCTCTATAATCCACCCCTCCACTTT.

The chain has TRBV10-3 and TRBJ1-2; the D gene is possibly TRBD1 (6 bases). Trimming took off 3 bases at V and 6 bases at J, with 20 bases between the two ends. Germline V gene data show CDR1 as ENHRY and CDR2 as SYGVKD. This CDR3 comprises 16 residues. This CDR3 is CAISDPLTGLTDGYTF. Written as DNA, the CDR3 is TGTGCCATCAGTGACCCACTCACAGGGTTAACTGATGGCTACACCTTC.

This clonotype was observed a few times. V usage is TRBV5-4 and J usage is TRBJ1-1, with 9 bases lining up with TRBD1. This CDR3 region has 13 residues. The J segment lost 6 bases and the V segment lost 4 bases, leaving 4 bases of the junction unmatched. Germline assignment: CDR1 SGHNT and CDR2 YYREEE (reference sequence). Written as DNA, the CDR3 is TGTGCCAGCAGCCGCGGACAGGGGCCTGAAGCTTTCTTT. Encoded protein: CASSRGQGPEAFF.

CDR3 amino acids: CASSPGTGTYEQYV. CDR3 DNA: TGTGCCAGCAGTCCAGGGACAGGGACCTACGAGCAGTACGTC. The chain links TRBV5-5 to TRBJ2-7, with 9 bases identical to TRBD1. The CDR3 runs to 14 residues. V lost 5 bases and J lost 2; bases outside the gene matches: 5. Germline-derived CDR1 and CDR2 are SGHKS and YYEKEE (reference sequence).